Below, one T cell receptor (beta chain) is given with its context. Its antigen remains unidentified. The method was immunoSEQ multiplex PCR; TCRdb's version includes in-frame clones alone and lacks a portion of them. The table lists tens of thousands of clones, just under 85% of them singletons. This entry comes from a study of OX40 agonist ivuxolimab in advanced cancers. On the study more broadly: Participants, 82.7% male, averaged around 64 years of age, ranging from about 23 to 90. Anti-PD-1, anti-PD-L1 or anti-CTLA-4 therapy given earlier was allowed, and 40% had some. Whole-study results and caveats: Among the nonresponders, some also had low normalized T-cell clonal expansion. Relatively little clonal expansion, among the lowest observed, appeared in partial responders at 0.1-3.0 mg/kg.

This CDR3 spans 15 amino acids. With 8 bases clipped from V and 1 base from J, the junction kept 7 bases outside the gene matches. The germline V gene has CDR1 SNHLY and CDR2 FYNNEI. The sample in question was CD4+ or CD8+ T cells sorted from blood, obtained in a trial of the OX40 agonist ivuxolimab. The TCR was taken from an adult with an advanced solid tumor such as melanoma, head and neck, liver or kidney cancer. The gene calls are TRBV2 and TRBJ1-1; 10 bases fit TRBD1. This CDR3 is CASRDRGLKNTEAFF. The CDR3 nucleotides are TGTGCCAGCCGCGACAGGGGGCTAAAGAACACTGAAGCTTTCTTT.